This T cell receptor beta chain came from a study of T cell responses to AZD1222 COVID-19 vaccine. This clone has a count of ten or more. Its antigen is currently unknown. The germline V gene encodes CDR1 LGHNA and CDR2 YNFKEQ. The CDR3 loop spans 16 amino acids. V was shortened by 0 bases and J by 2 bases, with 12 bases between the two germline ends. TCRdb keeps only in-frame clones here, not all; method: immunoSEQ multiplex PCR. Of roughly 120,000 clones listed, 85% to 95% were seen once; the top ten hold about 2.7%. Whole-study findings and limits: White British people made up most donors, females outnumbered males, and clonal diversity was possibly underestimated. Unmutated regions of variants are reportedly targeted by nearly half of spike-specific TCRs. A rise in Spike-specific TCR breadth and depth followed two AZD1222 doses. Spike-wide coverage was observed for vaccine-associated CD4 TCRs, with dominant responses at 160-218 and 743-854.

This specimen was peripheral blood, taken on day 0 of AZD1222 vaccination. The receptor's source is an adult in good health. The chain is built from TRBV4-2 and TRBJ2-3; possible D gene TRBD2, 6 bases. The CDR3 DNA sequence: TGTGCCAGCAGCCAAGACCCGGGAGTCGTCACAGATACGCAGTATTTT. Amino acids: CASSQDPGVVTDTQYF.